The rows below give T cell receptor beta chains drawn from one sample of a study of T cells in Graves' hyperthyroidism and ophthalmopathy. TCRdb reprocessed the multiplex PCR reads via MiXCR and lists one record per CDR3 protein. The table includes 500,000 or so distinct CDR3 sequences, more than 15% detected once. Sequencing was performed on blood. The source of these receptors is a woman aged 18-30 years with Graves' ophthalmopathy. Each CDR3 is given with its conserved first and last residue. The D gene is left open where the match is weak. Size tells how often a clone was seen (once, few, many) or the class of an expanded clone, and some rows leave it out.

>TRBJ1-1|TRBV10-2|few|.
TGCGCCAGCATTGGCCTGCCAGGGACTTCTGAAGCTTTCTTT
CASIGLPGTSEAFF
>TRBJ1-1|TRBV2|.|.
TGTGCCAGTAGTGTGCTGGGGACTGAAGCTTTCTTT
CASSVLGTEAFF
>TRBJ2-3|TRBV20-1|many|.
TGCAGTGCTAGAGAAGGGGGAAACACAGATACGCAGTATTTT
CSAREGGNTDTQYF
>TRBJ2-3|TRBV28|many|TRBD1
TGTGCCAGCAGTTTAAGGACAGGGCCTACAGATACGCAGTATTTT
CASSLRTGPTDTQYF
>TRBJ2-7|TRBV14|.|.
TGTGCCAGCAGCCAAGTTCCCACCTACGAGCAGTACTTC
CASSQVPTYEQYF
>TRBJ2-1|TRBV28|few|TRBD1
TGTGCCATTTCAGGACAGGATTCCTACAATGAGCAGTTCTTC
CAISGQDSYNEQFF
>TRBJ2-7|TRBV20-1|.|TRBD2
TGCAGTGCTATCCGGGCGGGACTAGCGGGAAATATAAATTTTGACGAGCAGTACTTC
CSAIRAGLAGNINFDEQYF
>TRBJ1-1|TRBV29-1|many|.
TGCAGCGTTGGACGGCGGGACACTGAAGCTTTCTTT
CSVGRRDTEAFF
>TRBJ2-1|TRBV30|.|TRBD1
TGTGCCTGGGAGGGGACAGCCAAAAGCCCCAATGAGCAGTTCTTC
CAWEGTAKSPNEQFF
>TRBJ1-1|TRBV12-3/TRBV12-4|.|.
TGTGCCAGCAGTTTAGGCGGCATTGAAGCTTTCTTT
CASSLGGIEAFF
>TRBJ2-1|TRBV30|many|TRBD2
TGTGCCTGGAGGCGGGAGAATCGGAATGAGCAGTTCTTC
CAWRRENRNEQFF
>TRBJ2-1|TRBV11-2|many|TRBD1
TGTGCCAGCAGCGAGCAAGGGGGCTGGGCCGACAATGAGCAGTTCTTC
CASSEQGGWADNEQFF
>TRBJ2-5|TRBV27|.|.
TGTGCCAGCAGTTACCGGGAGACCCCACTCTTC
CASSYRETPLF
>TRBJ1-5|TRBV7-2|few|.
TGTGCCAGCAGCTTATTTGCAGGCTACGATAGCAATCAGCCCCAGCATTTT
CASSLFAGYDSNQPQHF
>TRBJ1-2|TRBV27|many|.
TGTGCCAGCAGTACGGGCGTTGACTATGGCTACACCTTC
CASSTGVDYGYTF
>TRBJ1-2|TRBV12-3/TRBV12-4|.|.
TGTGCCAGCACCCCGGACGGTTATGGCTACACCTTC
CASTPDGYGYTF
>TRBJ2-1|TRBV7-9|many|.
TGTGCCAGCAGCTTAGGACTGTGGGCAAGTCTACACAATGAGCAGTTCTTC
CASSLGLWASLHNEQFF
>TRBJ1-2|TRBV10-3|.|.
TGTGCCATCAGTGATGAGGGCGGCTATGGCTACACCTTC
CAISDEGGYGYTF
>TRBJ1-5|TRBV5-5|many|.
TGTGCCAGCAGCCGGGGACCCAATAGCAATCAGCCCCAGCATTTT
CASSRGPNSNQPQHF
>TRBJ1-5|TRBV19|.|.
TGTGCCAGTGGAGCAGGCCAATTTAGCAATCAGCCCCAGCATTTT
CASGAGQFSNQPQHF
>TRBJ2-3|TRBV5-1|few|TRBD2
TGCGCCAGCAACGCGGGAGTAACCACAGATACGCAGTATTTT
CASNAGVTTDTQYF
>TRBJ2-7|TRBV7-2|many|.
TGTGCCAGCAGCCCGACCCCGGCCTACGAGCAGTACTTC
CASSPTPAYEQYF
>TRBJ2-2|TRBV6-1|.|.
TGTGCCAGCAGACGTACCGGGGAGCTGTTTTTT
CASRRTGELFF
>TRBJ2-3|TRBV6-2/TRBV6-3|.|.
TGTGCCAGCAACATCGACAACACAGATACGCAGTATTTT
CASNIDNTDTQYF
>TRBJ1-3|TRBV29-1|.|TRBD1
TGCAGCGTTGAAGACAGGGGGCCTTCTGGAAACACCATATATTTT
CSVEDRGPSGNTIYF
>TRBJ2-1|TRBV6-1|.|TRBD2
TGTGCCAGCAGTGAAGTTATCGTAGCGGGGGCCCAAAATGAGCAGTTCTTC
CASSEVIVAGAQNEQFF
>TRBJ2-5|TRBV6-5|.|.
TGTGCCAGCAGTTACTCGAGACAGGTTACCCAAGAGACCCAGTACTTC
CASSYSRQVTQETQYF
>TRBJ2-1|TRBV6-4|.|.
TGTGCCAGCAGTGCCAGTGATAACAATGAGCAGTTCTTC
CASSASDNNEQFF
>TRBJ1-4|TRBV6-1|.|.
TGTGCCAGCGGGCGACGGCAGGCAACTAATGAAAAACTGTTTTTT
CASGRRQATNEKLFF
>TRBJ1-2|TRBV6-1|many|.
TGTGCCAGCAGGGACACCACTAACTATGGCTACACCTTC
CASRDTTNYGYTF
>TRBJ1-5|TRBV7-8|few|.
TGTGCCAGCAGCTTAGGTGGGCAGGGGATTAGACAGCCCCAGCATTTT
CASSLGGQGIRQPQHF
>TRBJ2-5|TRBV15|few|TRBD1
TGTGCCACCAGCAGAGAAGGGGGCGGACAAGAGACCCAGTACTTC
CATSREGGGQETQYF
>TRBJ2-5|TRBV2|many|.
TGTGCCAGCAGGGACGGCCCGGAGACCCAGTACTTC
CASRDGPETQYF
>TRBJ1-1|TRBV6-1|many|.
TGTGCCAGCAGTTCCCCGGGACGGGCGAACACTGAAGCTTTCTTT
CASSSPGRANTEAFF
>TRBJ2-1|TRBV28|many|.
TGTGCCAGCAAGGTCTACAATGAGCAGTTCTTC
CASKVYNEQFF
>TRBJ1-1|TRBV3-1|.|TRBD1
TGTGCCAGCAGCCGGGACAGGGCGGGGGGACGAACTGAAGCTTTCTTT
CASSRDRAGGRTEAFF
>TRBJ2-5|TRBV28|many|TRBD1
TGTGCCAGCAGTTTAACAGGGGGAGGAGGGGAGACCCAGTACTTC
CASSLTGGGGETQYF
>TRBJ2-3|TRBV7-7|many|TRBD2
TGTGCTAGCAGCTTAGCCCCACTAGCGGGAGGTGAAACAGATACGCAGTATTTT
CASSLAPLAGGETDTQYF
>TRBJ2-1|TRBV29-1|.|TRBD1
TGCAGCCCCCGGGACAGCTACAATGAGCAGTTCTTC
CSPRDSYNEQFF
>TRBJ2-5|TRBV19|.|.
TGTGCCAGTAGTGAGGGGCGAAAGCAAGAGACCCAGTACTTC
CASSEGRKQETQYF
>TRBJ2-3|TRBV10-3|.|TRBD2
TGTGCCATCAGTGACTCGAAGGCTAGCGGGGGGGGAGATACGCGGTATTTT
CAISDSKASGGGDTRYF
>TRBJ1-2|TRBV30|.|TRBD1
TGTGCCTGGAGTACTCGAACAGGGGTATGGGAGAAATATGGCTACACCTTC
CAWSTRTGVWEKYGYTF